This T cell receptor beta chain was identified during a study of T-cell memory formation after mild COVID-19. From the 5' RACE reads, TCRdb called clonotypes with MiXCR, one entry per CDR3 protein. This table holds about 110,000 distinct CDR3 sequences, about an eighth found once. The CDR3 loop spans 14 amino acids. The germline gives CDR1 SGHTA, CDR2 FQGNSA. Between the trimmed V and J ends, which lost 4 bases and 3 bases, there was a span of 13 bases. J is TRBJ2-7 and V is TRBV7-2; D not certain. The TCR sequence derives from a young man who had mild COVID-19 (a few samples of this study predate the infection). Cell type and time point are not known. Sequencing was performed on PBMCs or a T cell subset sorted from them (not recorded which). This CDR3 is CASSSLAGVYEQYF. The CDR3 region has the DNA TGTGCCAGCAGCTCACTCGCCGGAGTCTACGAGCAGTACTTC.